This TCR beta chain is from a study of blood T cell repertoires in COVID-19. Only in-frame clones appear in the TCRdb table, and some are missing; sequencing was by immunoSEQ multiplex PCR. The sample has about 250,000 clones; around 83% are singletons. Germline CDR1 and CDR2: MNHEY and SVGAGI. The CDR3 is made up of 15 amino acids. V dropped 5 bases and J dropped 5 bases, with 16 bases sitting between them. Those enrolled, adults aged about 18 to 89 years, came from around 24 US areas. This chain connects TRBV6-5 to TRBJ2-1, with D maybe TRBD2 (6 bases). This receptor was identified in a man between 40 and 49 years old who had been exposed to COVID-19. The sample comprised PBMCs or T cells enriched from blood (not recorded which). Here the CDR3 reads CASSPGSGGDNEQFF. The CDR3 DNA follows: TGTGCCAGCAGTCCAGGTAGCGGAGGGGACAATGAGCAGTTCTTC.